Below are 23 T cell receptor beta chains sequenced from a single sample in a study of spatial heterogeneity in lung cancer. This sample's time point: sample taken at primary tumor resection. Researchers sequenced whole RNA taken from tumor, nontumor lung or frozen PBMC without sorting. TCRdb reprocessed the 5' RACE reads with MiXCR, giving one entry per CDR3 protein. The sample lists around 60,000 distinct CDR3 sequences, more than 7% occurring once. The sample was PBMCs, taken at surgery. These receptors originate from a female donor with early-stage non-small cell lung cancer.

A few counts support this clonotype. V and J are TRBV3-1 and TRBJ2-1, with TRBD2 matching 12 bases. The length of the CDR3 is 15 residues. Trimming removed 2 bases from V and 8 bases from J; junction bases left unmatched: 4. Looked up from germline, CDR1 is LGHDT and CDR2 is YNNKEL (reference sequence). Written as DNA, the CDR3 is TGTGCCAGCAGCCAACTAGGACTAGCGGGATATGAGCAGTTCTTC. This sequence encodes CASSQLGLAGYEQFF.

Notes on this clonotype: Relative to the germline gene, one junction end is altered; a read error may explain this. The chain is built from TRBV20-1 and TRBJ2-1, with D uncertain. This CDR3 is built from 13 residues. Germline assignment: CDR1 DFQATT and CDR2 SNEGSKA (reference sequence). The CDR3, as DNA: TGCAGTGCTATCCCAGACTCCCACAATGAGCAGTTCTTC. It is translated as CSAIPDSHNEQFF.

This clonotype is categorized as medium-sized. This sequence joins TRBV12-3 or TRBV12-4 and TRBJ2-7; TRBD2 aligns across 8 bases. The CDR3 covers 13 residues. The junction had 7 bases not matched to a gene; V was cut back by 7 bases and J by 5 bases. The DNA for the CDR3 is TGTGCCAGCAATCTCGCGGGAGGTGACGAGCAGTACTTC. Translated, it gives CASNLAGGDEQYF.

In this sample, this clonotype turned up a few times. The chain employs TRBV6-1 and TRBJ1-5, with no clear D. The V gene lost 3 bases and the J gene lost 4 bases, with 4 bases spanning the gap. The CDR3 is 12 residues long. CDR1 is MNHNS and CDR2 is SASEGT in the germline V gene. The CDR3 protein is CASSDRNQPQHF. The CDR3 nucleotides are TGTGCCAGCAGTGATAGGAATCAGCCCCAGCATTTT.

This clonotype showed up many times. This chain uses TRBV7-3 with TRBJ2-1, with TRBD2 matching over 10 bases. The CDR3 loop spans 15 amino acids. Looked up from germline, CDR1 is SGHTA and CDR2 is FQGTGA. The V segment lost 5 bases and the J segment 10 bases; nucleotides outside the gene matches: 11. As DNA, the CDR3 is TGTGCCAGCAGCCCCCCAAGCGGGGGGGCCGGGGAGCAGTTCTTC. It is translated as CASSPPSGGAGEQFF.

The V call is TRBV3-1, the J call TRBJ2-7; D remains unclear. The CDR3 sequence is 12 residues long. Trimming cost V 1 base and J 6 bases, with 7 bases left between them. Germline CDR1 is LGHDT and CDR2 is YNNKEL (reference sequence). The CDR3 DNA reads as TGTGCCAGCAGCCAAGGACATTCCGAGCAGTACTTC. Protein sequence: CASSQGHSEQYF.

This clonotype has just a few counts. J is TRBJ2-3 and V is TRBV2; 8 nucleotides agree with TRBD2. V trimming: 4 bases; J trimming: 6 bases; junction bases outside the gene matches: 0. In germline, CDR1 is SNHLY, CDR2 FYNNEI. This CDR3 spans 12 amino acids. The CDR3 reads CASSVAGDTQYF. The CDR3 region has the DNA TGTGCCAGCAGTGTAGCGGGGGATACGCAGTATTTT.

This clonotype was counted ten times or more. The DNA for the CDR3 is TGTGCCAGCAGCCAAACCTCGGCCGGGGAGCTGTTTTTT. Amino acids: CASSQTSAGELFF. J is TRBJ2-2 and V is TRBV3-1, with D uncertain. Trimming pared 2 bases from V and 6 bases from J, leaving 7 bases between. The germline V gene has CDR1 LGHDT and CDR2 YNNKEL (reference sequence). This CDR3 spans 13 amino acids. The full variable domain, its missing parts supplied by reference TRBV3-1 and TRBJ2-2, is DTAVSQTPKYLVTQMGNDKSIKCEQNLGHDTMYWYKQDSKKFLKIMFSYNNKELIINETVPNRFSPKSPDKAHLNLHINSLELGDSAVYFCASSQTSAGELFFGEGSRLTVL.

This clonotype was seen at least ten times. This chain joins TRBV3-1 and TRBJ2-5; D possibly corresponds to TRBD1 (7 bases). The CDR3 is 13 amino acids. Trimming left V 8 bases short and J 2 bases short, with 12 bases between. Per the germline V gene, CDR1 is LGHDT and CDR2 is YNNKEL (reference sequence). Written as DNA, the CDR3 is TGTGCCAGCCTGCAGGGGGGACAAGAGACCCAGTACTTC. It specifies CASLQGGQETQYF.

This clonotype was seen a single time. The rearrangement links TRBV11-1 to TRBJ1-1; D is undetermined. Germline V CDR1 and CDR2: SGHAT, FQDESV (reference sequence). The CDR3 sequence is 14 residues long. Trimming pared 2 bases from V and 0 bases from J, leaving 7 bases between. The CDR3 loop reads CASSLRMMNTEAFF. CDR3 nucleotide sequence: TGTGCCAGCAGCTTACGAATGATGAACACTGAAGCTTTCTTT.

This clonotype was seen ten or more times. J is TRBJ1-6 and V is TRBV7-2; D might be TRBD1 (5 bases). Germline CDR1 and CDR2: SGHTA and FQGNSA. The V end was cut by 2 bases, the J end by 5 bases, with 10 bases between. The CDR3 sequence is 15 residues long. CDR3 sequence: CASSLRGRDNSPLHF. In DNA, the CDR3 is TGTGCCAGCAGCTTAAGGGGCAGGGATAATTCACCCCTCCACTTT. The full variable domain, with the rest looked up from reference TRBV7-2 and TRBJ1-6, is GAGVSQSPSNKVTEKGKDVELRCDPISGHTALYWYRQSLGQGLEFLIYFQGNSAPDKSGLPSDRFSAERTGGSVSTLTIQRTQQEDSAVYLCASSLRGRDNSPLHFGNGTRLTVT.

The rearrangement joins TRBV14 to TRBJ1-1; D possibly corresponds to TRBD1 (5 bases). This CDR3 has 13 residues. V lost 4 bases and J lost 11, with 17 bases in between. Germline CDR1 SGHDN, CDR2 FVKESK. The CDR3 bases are TGTGCCAGCAGCCTTTCCTCGGGGGGACGCGCTTTCTTT. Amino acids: CASSLSSGGRAFF.

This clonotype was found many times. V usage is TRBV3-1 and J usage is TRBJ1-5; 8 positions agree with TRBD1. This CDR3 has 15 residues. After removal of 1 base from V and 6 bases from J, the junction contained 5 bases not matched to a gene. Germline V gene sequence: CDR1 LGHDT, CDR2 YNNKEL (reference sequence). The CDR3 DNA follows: TGTGCCAGCAGCCAAGCCCCAGGGGGCGGTCAGCCCCAGCATTTT. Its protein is CASSQAPGGGQPQHF.

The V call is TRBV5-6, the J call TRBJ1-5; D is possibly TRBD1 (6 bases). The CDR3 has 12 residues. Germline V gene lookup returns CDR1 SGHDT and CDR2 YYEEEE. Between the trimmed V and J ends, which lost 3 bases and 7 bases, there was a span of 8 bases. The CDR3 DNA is TGTGCCAGCAGCTACAGGGAGCAGCCCCAGCATTTT. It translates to CASSYREQPQHF.

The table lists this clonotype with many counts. CDR3: CSALEGQGATGELFF. The CDR3 DNA is TGCAGTGCCCTGGAGGGACAGGGGGCAACCGGGGAGCTGTTTTTT. The V gene is TRBV20-1, the J gene TRBJ2-2, with TRBD1 matching over 12 bases. CDR1 is DFQATT and CDR2 is SNEGSKA in the germline V gene (reference sequence). The V gene end was trimmed by 6 bases and the J gene end by 5 bases; junction bases not matched to a gene: 7. The CDR3 has 15 amino acids.

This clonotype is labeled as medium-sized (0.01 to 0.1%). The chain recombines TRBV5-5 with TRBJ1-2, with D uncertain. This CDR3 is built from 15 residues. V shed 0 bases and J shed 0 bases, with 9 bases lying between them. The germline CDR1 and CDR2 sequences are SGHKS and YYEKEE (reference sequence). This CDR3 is CASSLDWATNYGYTF. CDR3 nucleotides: TGTGCCAGCAGCTTGGACTGGGCCACTAACTATGGCTACACCTTC.

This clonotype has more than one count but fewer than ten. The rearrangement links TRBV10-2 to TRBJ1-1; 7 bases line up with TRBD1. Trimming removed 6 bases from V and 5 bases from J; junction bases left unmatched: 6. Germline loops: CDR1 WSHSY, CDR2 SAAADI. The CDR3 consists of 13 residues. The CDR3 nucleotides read TGCGCCAGCAGGACAGGGAGAGAGACTGAAGCTTTCTTT. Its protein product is CASRTGRETEAFF.

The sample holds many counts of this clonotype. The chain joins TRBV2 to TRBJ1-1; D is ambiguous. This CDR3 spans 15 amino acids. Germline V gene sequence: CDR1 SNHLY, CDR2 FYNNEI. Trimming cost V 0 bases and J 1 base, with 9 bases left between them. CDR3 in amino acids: CASSEARTRNTEAFF. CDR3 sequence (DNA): TGTGCCAGCAGTGAAGCCCGGACCCGGAACACTGAAGCTTTCTTT.

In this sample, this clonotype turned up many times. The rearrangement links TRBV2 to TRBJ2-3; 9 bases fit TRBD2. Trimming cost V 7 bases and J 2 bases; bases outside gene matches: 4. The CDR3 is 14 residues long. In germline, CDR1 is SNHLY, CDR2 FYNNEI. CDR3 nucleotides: TGTGCCAGCACAGGACTAGCGTCCACAGATACGCAGTATTTT. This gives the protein CASTGLASTDTQYF.

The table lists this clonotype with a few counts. CDR3 sequence (DNA): TGTGCCAGCAGCCGTAGACTAGCGGGAGGGCCCTACAATGAGCAGTTCTTC. Amino acid sequence: CASSRRLAGGPYNEQFF. J is TRBJ2-1 and V is TRBV14, with TRBD2 matching 14 bases. V lost 4 bases and J lost 2; bases outside the gene matches: 4. CDR3 length: 17 residues. Germline CDR1 and CDR2: SGHDN and FVKESK.

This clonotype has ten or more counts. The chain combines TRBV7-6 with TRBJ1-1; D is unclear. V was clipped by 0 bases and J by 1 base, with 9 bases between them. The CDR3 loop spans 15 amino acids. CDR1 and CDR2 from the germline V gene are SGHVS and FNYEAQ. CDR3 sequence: CASSLALYGNTEAFF. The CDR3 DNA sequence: TGTGCCAGCAGCTTAGCGTTGTATGGGAACACTGAAGCTTTCTTT.

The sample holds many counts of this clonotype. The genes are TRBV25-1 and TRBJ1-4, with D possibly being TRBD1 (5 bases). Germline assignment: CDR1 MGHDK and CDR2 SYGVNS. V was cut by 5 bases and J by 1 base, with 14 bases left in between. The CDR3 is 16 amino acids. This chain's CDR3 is CASSKRGKGTNEKLFF. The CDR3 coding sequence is TGTGCCAGCAGTAAAAGGGGAAAGGGAACTAATGAAAAACTGTTTTTT. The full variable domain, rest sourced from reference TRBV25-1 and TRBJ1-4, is EADIYQTPRYLVIGTGKKITLECSQTMGHDKMYWYQQDPGMELHLIHYSYGVNSTEKGDLSSESTVSRIRTEHFPLTLESARPSHTSQYLCASSKRGKGTNEKLFFGSGTQLSVL.

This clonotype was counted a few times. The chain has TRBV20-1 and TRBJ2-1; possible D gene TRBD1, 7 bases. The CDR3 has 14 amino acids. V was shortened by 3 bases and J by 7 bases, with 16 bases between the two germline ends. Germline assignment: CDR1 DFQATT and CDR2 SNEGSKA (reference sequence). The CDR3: CSASRGTAGNEQFF. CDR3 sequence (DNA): TGCAGTGCTAGCCGCGGGACAGCTGGTAATGAGCAGTTCTTC.